This record concerns one T cell receptor (beta chain) sequence. This clonotype has a handful of counts. There is no known antigen for this receptor. Given a much more abundant clone one base away, this may be a read error. The sample originates from a study of prognosis after radiotherapy for stage I lung cancer (dated by TCRdb to the early 2020s). At the level of the whole study: Between April 2018 and early 2019, fewer than 20 patients with stage I NSCLC were enrolled in Nanjing, China. All patients were considered medically inoperable, owing to comorbidities in approximately 13 and refusal of surgery in over five. Squamous cell carcinoma histology was identified in about 7 patients, and adenocarcinoma histology was identified in about a dozen patients. No patient received concurrent therapy alongside SBRT. After SBRT, distant metastases developed in about 20% of the 19 patients at a median of around seven months, while the remaining 15 patients had no significant progression. SBRT was given in 3 to 5 fractions with a biologically effective dose of at least 100 Gy, using image-guided IMRT or VMAT. Enrolled patients comprised around 13 with newly diagnosed primary stage I lung tumors and about 5 with oligometastatic NSCLC after surgical resection of the primary tumor. The study took one blood sample before SBRT and one after SBRT from each of roughly 20 patients and sequenced all 40 or so samples. This study profiled peripheral blood TCR beta repertoires from stage I NSCLC patients before and after stereotactic body radiotherapy and linked the repertoires to distant failure. The cohort included approximately 13 men and about 6 women, with a median age of approximately 74 years and a range of about 53 to 95 years. General conclusions and limits of the study: No determination of tumor specificity was made for expanded TCR clones. None of the reported P values were adjusted for multiple comparisons. TRBV and TRBJ usage frequencies reportedly differed by metastasis status, in two V genes at baseline and in fewer than ten V and two J genes after SBRT. A decrease in unique TCR clone counts was observed after SBRT (median roughly 10,000 before versus about 7,000 after; Wilcoxon paired P=0.011). Post-SBRT Shannon entropy and its change from baseline were lower in patients who developed distant metastases; baseline Shannon entropy was not associated with metastases. The study was limited by the small cohort and short follow-up, and independent validation of the study findings is required.

No patient had a history of other malignancies or prior chemotherapy or radiotherapy, and all had node-negative disease on CT and PET/CT. Roughly 6 milliliters of peripheral venous blood were drawn into EDTA tubes at each of two time points. PBMCs were isolated by Ficoll-Paque Plus density-gradient centrifugation. Samples were stored at -80°C immediately after collection until analysis. CDR1 and CDR2 are drawn from the germline V gene (reference sequence): DFQATT, SNEGSKA. The CDR3 runs 15 residues from the cysteine to the phenylalanine. Left in the record is the CDR3 DNA by itself, 45 bases read in frame from the first base. The junction carries 26 bases between V and J, which are trimmed by 5 bases and 9 bases respectively. Two rounds of multiplex PCR were used to amplify the TCR beta CDR3 region from genomic DNA. In the first round of PCR, primers specific to each TRBV and TRBJ gene were used, and the primer sequences are filed in Chinese patent CN105087789A. Universal primers were used in the second PCR round. The Roche High Pure PCR Template Preparation Kit was used to extract genomic DNA from frozen PBMCs. Libraries were sequenced paired-end with 151 bp reads on an Illumina HiSeq 3000. The authors' analysis ran thus. CutAdapt was used to remove raw reads lacking the multiplex PCR primer sequences. Using PEAR, the high-quality paired reads were merged into contigs. MiXCR assigned TRB V, D and J gene segments to each contig by aligning to reference sequences. CDR3 sequences were clustered by base quality and sequence similarity to remove sequencing errors. Diversity was calculated as Shannon entropy divided by the natural log of the number of productive TCR sequences. To get clonality, Shannon entropy was divided by the natural log of the number of unique clonotypes, and that result was subtracted from one. Using the Youden index from ROC curves, the researchers picked the repertoire-metric cut-offs for progression-free survival, and all analyses were carried out in R 3.5.3. TCRdb applied fastp at Q25 and MiXCR to the public reads, then kept only in-frame beta chains. All rows with the same CDR3 protein become a single entry with the most common DNA and genes. TCRdb, rather than the study authors, made the V and J calls. Present in this sample are 13,000 to 15,000 distinct CDR3 sequences, about 27% of which were seen just once. Of the sample, 10% to 13% is held by the ten largest clones.

The sequences come from PBMCs, collected before or after stereotactic body radiation therapy (not recorded which). Recombination linked TRBV20-1 to TRBJ2-7; the best D guess is TRBD2, with 6 bases matching. This TCR was recovered from a donor over 45 with non-small cell lung cancer. The DNA sequence is given as TGCAGTGCTCCCACCCCCAGCGGAGGGCCCTTAGGGCAGTACTTC. Translated, this gives CSAPTPSGGPLGQYF.